Detailed here is one TCR beta chain. It was with random hexamers that about 0.45 to 1 ug RNA was reverse transcribed. TCRdb processed the immunoSEQ multiplex PCR reads anew with MiXCR; each CDR3 protein has one entry. The sample includes some 150,000 distinct CDR3 sequences, about 94% seen only once; the top ten take around 0.21%. These data come from a study of CD8 T cells in Susac syndrome. This clonotype was sampled from a human donor with multiple sclerosis. The sequenced sample was CD8+ T cells from PBMCs.

CDR3 amino acids: CSARDGKGIEHF. In DNA, the CDR3 is TGCAGCGCCCGGGACGGCAAGGGTATTGAGCATTTT. This sequence joins TRBV29-1 and TRBJ1-5, with D perhaps TRBD1 (5 bases). This CDR3 contains 12 residues. Germline loops: CDR1 SQVTM, CDR2 ANQGSEA. V was shortened by 7 bases and J by 14 bases, with 21 bases between the two germline ends.